These 9 T cell receptor beta chains share one sample of origin, sequenced in a study of cytomegalovirus exposure and HLA in healthy donors. The PCR was carried out with 60 Vbeta primers and 13 Jbeta primers. Repertoires were generated with immunoSEQ multiplex PCR, while TCRdb's copy carries only in-frame clones and drops some. Among roughly 200,000 clones listed, 70% to 80% were seen once. The material sequenced was PBMCs. The origin of the receptors is a male donor in good health and CMV-seronegative.

The V and J genes are TRBV28 and TRBJ2-1; possibly TRBD1 for D (5 bases). The CDR3 loop spans 13 amino acids. Looked up from germline, CDR1 is MDHEN and CDR2 is SYDVKM. V was cut by 5 bases and J by 3 bases, with 8 bases left in between. The CDR3 nucleotides read TGTGCCAGCAGTCAAGGGGTCTACAATGAGCAGTTCTTC. The encoded protein is CASSQGVYNEQFF. The complete variable domain, with remaining parts taken from reference TRBV28 and TRBJ2-1, reads DVKVTQSSRYLVKRTGEKVFLECVQDMDHENMFWYRQDPGLGLRLIYFSYDVKMKEKGDIPEGYSVSREKKERFSLILESASTNQTSMYLCASSQGVYNEQFFGPGTRLTVL.

The chain carries TRBV29-1 and TRBJ2-1, with TRBD2 matching 8 bases. The J segment lost 0 bases and the V segment lost 5 bases, leaving 12 bases of the junction unmatched. This CDR3 is 17 amino acids long. Germline V gene data show CDR1 as SQVTM and CDR2 as ANQGSEA. The CDR3 bases are TGCAGCGTTCAGCGGGAGTTGCTTCCCCTCTCCTACAATGAGCAGTTCTTC. This codes for CSVQRELLPLSYNEQFF.

The rearrangement joins TRBV30 to TRBJ1-2; tentative D call: TRBD1 (5 bases). V was shortened by 2 bases and J by 0 bases, with 10 bases between the two germline ends. This CDR3 has 14 residues. Germline lookup yields CDR1 GTSNPN and CDR2 SVGIG (reference sequence). CDR3 protein: CAWSWGGANYGYTF. For the CDR3, the DNA is TGTGCCTGGAGTTGGGGCGGAGCTAACTATGGCTACACCTTC.

This clone appeared once. The chain links TRBV28 to TRBJ2-5; D is possibly TRBD2 (6 bases). The end of the DNA is better explained by TRBJ2-7, so the J call may be wrong. The CDR3 consists of 13 residues. Germline lookup yields CDR1 MDHEN and CDR2 SYDVKM. CDR3 amino acids: CASSLWTSYEQYF. The CDR3 nucleotides are TGTGCCAGCAGTTTATGGACTAGCTACGAGCAGTACTTC.

The chain employs TRBV28 and TRBJ1-2; D is ambiguous. The length of the CDR3 is 14 residues. CDR1 MDHEN and CDR2 SYDVKM come from the germline V gene. V was trimmed by 5 bases and J by 8 bases, leaving 18 bases between them. For the CDR3, the DNA is TGTGCCAGCAGTCCGATCGCGGGGTCGGACGGCTACACCTTC. Translation gives CASSPIAGSDGYTF.

The rearrangement joins TRBV28 to TRBJ2-7; TRBD1 might be the D (6 bases). The CDR3 length is 13 residues. The germline V gene encodes CDR1 MDHEN and CDR2 SYDVKM. V was pared by 2 bases and J by 3 bases, with 8 bases between. The CDR3 DNA follows: TGTGCCAGCAGTTTACCGACAGGCTACGAGCAGTACTTC. It encodes CASSLPTGYEQYF.

V usage is TRBV4-1 and J usage is TRBJ2-7; TRBD2 might be the D (6 bases). V dropped 4 bases and J dropped 7 bases, with 17 bases sitting between them. The CDR3 consists of 14 residues. In germline, CDR1 is MGHRA, CDR2 YSYEKL. CDR3 amino acids: CASSLNVGAGEQYF. The CDR3, as DNA: TGCGCCAGCAGCCTCAACGTAGGGGCGGGAGAGCAGTACTTC.

The rearrangement joins TRBV27 to TRBJ2-5; 9 bases match TRBD1. The germline gives CDR1 MNHEY, CDR2 SMNVEV (reference sequence). Unmatched junction bases numbered 10, after V lost 6 bases and J lost 2 bases. The CDR3 spans 16 residues. DNA for the CDR3: TGTGCCAGCAGCCTAGTTTACAGGGGGCATCAAGAGACCCAGTACTTC. Protein sequence: CASSLVYRGHQETQYF.

In DNA, the CDR3 is TGCGCCAGCAGCTTAGGTACGGGAGGGCCACGGAATGAGCAGTTCTTC. It specifies CASSLGTGGPRNEQFF. The chain combines TRBV5-1 with TRBJ2-1; TRBD2 aligns across 8 bases. This CDR3 spans 16 amino acids. V dropped 2 bases and J dropped 7; count of bases not matched to a gene: 11. Germline values: CDR1 SGHRS, CDR2 YFSETQ. Drawing the rest from reference TRBV5-1 and TRBJ2-1, the complete variable domain is KAGVTQTPRYLIKTRGQQVTLSCSPISGHRSVSWYQQTPGQGLQFLFEYFSETQRNKGNFPGRFSGRQFSNSRSEMNVSTLELGDSALYLCASSLGTGGPRNEQFFGPGTRLTVL.